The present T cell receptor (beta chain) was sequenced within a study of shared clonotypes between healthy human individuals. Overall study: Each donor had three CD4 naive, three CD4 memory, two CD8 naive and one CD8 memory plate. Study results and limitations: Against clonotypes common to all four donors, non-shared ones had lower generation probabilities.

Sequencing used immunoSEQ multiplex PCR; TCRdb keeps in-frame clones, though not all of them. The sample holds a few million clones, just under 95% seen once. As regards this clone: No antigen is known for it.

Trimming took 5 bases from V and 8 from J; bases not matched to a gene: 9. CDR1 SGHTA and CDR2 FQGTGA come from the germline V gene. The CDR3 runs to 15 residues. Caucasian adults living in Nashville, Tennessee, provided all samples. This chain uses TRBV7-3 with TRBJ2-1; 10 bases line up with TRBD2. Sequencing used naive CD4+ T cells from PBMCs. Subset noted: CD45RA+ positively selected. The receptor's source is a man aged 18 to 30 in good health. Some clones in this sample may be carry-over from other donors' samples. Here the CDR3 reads CASSLGLAVVDEQFF. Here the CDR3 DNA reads TGTGCCAGCAGCCTCGGACTAGCGGTAGTTGATGAGCAGTTCTTC. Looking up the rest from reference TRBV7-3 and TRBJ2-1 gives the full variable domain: GAGVSQTPSNKVTEKGKYVELRCDPISGHTALYWYRQSLGQGPEFLIYFQGTGAADDSGLPNDRFFAVRPEGSVSTLKIQRTERGDSAVYLCASSLGLAVVDEQFFGPGTRLTVL.